The entry below describes one TCR beta chain. This entry is derived from a study of blood T cell repertoires in COVID-19. How the authors handled the data: Amplification with reference gene primers provided the estimates of nucleated cell counts. Data came from immunoSEQ multiplex PCR; TCRdb stores just in-frame clones and leaves some out. That table supplies the V and J calls and clone size; D and trimming were determined from the DNA. This sample has about 300,000 clones, with around 92% found just once. The CDR3 loop spans 15 amino acids. The germline CDR1 and CDR2 sequences are ENHRY and SYGVKD. V was cut by 2 bases and J by 5 bases, with 10 bases left in between.

Material: peripheral blood. This chain connects TRBV10-3 to TRBJ1-6; D gene unclear. The origin of this receptor is a woman aged 25 to 45 with COVID-19, enrolled during active disease. The CDR3 sequence is CAISEIGQDNSPLHF. DNA for the CDR3: TGTGCCATCAGTGAGATTGGGCAGGATAATTCACCCCTCCACTTT.